This T cell receptor beta chain stems from a study of long-term antiretroviral therapy in people with HIV. Every specimen provided about 1-10 million cryopreserved PBMC before DNA extraction took place. Of note for this clone: Its antigen is not identified.

Study observations and caveats: HIV repertoire CDR3 lengths ranged less widely than those of controls.

V shed 6 bases and J shed 6 bases, with 19 bases lying between them. Germline V gives CDR1 KGHSH, CDR2 LQKENI. The CDR3 length is 15 residues. The libraries were made with immunoSEQ v3.0 at survey level. Method: immunoSEQ multiplex PCR; TCRdb's copy keeps in-frame clones and lacks some. Among 25,000 to 35,000 clones listed, more than 85% were seen once. The chain recombines TRBV18 with TRBJ2-3; D unclear. The source material was unsorted PBMCs, sampled around 5 years before starting antiretroviral therapy. The sequence derives from a man aged 50-59 years with HIV. The CDR3 coding sequence is TGTGCCAGCTCTTACATAGACGGCAGCGTCGATACGCAGTATTTT. This codes for CASSYIDGSVDTQYF.